The rows below give T cell receptor beta chains drawn from one sample of a study of shared clonotypes between healthy human individuals. Profiling relied on immunoSEQ multiplex PCR, and the TCRdb table lists in-frame clones only, not all of them. The table has some 2.4 million clones, more than 85% seen once. The material sequenced was naive CD4+ T cells from PBMCs. Source of these receptors: a man aged 18 to 30 in good health. Some clones in this sample may be carry-over from other donors' samples. Each CDR3 is given with its conserved first and last residue. A D gene is named only where the DNA matches it firmly. Clone size appears in some rows only: once, few, many, or a class for an expanded clone.

j_call | v_call | d_call | clone_size | cdr3_aa | cdr3_nt
TRBJ2-4 | TRBV2 | . | . | CASSEAGAKGNIQYF | TGTGCCAGCAGTGAAGCGGGAGCGAAAGGAAACATTCAGTACTTC
TRBJ1-4 | TRBV7-2 | . | . | CASSLIPTNEKLFF | TGTGCCAGCAGCTTGATACCGACTAATGAAAAACTGTTTTTT
TRBJ2-7 | TRBV19 | . | once | CASSRGTALGEQYF | TGTGCCAGTAGTAGGGGGACGGCTTTGGGCGAGCAGTACTTC
TRBJ2-7 | TRBV7-2 | . | . | CASSFPMAIYEQYF | TGTGCCAGCAGCTTTCCTATGGCCATCTACGAGCAGTACTTC
TRBJ2-7 | TRBV6-6 | TRBD1 | . | CASSLRTGVGEQYF | TGTGCCAGCAGCCTCCGGACAGGGGTAGGCGAGCAGTACTTC
TRBJ1-5 | TRBV27 | . | . | CASAPWEGNNQPQHF | TGTGCCAGCGCTCCGTGGGAAGGGAACAATCAGCCCCAGCATTTT
TRBJ2-7 | TRBV9 | TRBD1 | . | CASSRGQEVEQYF | TGTGCCAGCAGCCGCGGACAGGAAGTAGAGCAGTACTTC
TRBJ1-1 | TRBV11-2 | TRBD1 | . | CASGRRQGWTEAFF | TGTGCCAGCGGCCGGCGACAGGGGTGGACTGAAGCTTTCTTT
TRBJ1-3 | TRBV7-2 | TRBD1 | . | CASSREGASTIYF | TGTGCCAGCAGCCGAGAGGGGGCGAGCACCATATATTTT
TRBJ1-1 | TRBV14 | . | . | CASSRQHWGTEAFF | TGTGCCAGCAGCCGACAGCATTGGGGCACTGAAGCTTTCTTT
TRBJ1-2 | TRBV7-3 | TRBD1 | . | CASSLGQSYGYTF | TGTGCCAGCAGCCTGGGACAGTCATATGGCTACACCTTC
TRBJ1-3 | TRBV27 | . | . | CASSLNQDSGNTIYF | TGTGCCAGCAGTTTAAACCAGGACTCTGGAAACACCATATATTTT
TRBJ1-4 | TRBV4-3 | . | . | CASSHRGVKNEKLFF | TGCGCCAGCAGCCACCGCGGGGTAAAGAATGAAAAACTGTTTTTT
TRBJ2-1 | TRBV28 | . | . | CASSFSGFDEQFF | TGTGCCAGCAGTTTTTCAGGGTTCGATGAGCAGTTCTTC
TRBJ1-1 | TRBV27 | TRBD1 | . | CASSPWDRPNTEAFF | TGTGCCAGCAGTCCCTGGGACAGACCGAACACTGAAGCTTTCTTT
TRBJ2-1 | TRBV6-1 | . | once | CASSETRSYNEQFF | TGTGCCAGCAGTGAAACCAGGTCGTACAATGAGCAGTTCTTC
TRBJ1-3 | TRBV5-4 | . | . | CASSLQGSGNTIYF | TGTGCCAGCAGCTTGCAGGGCTCTGGAAACACCATATATTTT
TRBJ2-2 | TRBV13 | . | . | CASSLARVLVTGELFF | TGTGCCAGCAGCTTAGCGCGGGTTTTGGTCACCGGGGAGCTGTTTTTT
TRBJ1-2 | TRBV28 | TRBD1 | . | CASSSGGSGGNYGYTF | TGTGCCAGCAGTTCAGGGGGCTCAGGGGGAAACTATGGCTACACCTTC
TRBJ2-7 | TRBV18 | . | . | CASSQTTSGYEQYF | TGTGCCAGCTCCCAAACCACATCGGGCTACGAGCAGTACTTC
TRBJ1-5 | TRBV28 | TRBD1 | once | CASSLRPGGRNQPQHF | TGTGCCAGCAGTCTAAGGCCAGGGGGCCGCAATCAGCCCCAGCATTTT
TRBJ1-1 | TRBV10-3 | . | few | CATSQGLATEAFF | TGTGCCACTAGTCAGGGTTTGGCCACTGAAGCTTTCTTT
TRBJ2-1 | TRBV29-1 | . | . | CSVALGLRRYNEQFF | TGCAGCGTTGCGTTAGGGCTTAGGAGGTACAATGAGCAGTTCTTC